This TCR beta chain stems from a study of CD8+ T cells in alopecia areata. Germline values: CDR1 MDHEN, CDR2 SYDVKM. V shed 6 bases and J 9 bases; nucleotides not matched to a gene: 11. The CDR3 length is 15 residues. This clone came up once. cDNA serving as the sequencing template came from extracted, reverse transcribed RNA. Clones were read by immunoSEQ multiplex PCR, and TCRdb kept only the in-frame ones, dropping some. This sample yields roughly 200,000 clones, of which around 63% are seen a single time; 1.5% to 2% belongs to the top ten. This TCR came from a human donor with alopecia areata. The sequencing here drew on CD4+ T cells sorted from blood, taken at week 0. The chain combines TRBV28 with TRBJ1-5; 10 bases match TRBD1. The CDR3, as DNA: TGTGCCAGCAGGTCTTCGGGACAGGGGACGGGGCCCCAGCATTTT. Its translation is CASRSSGQGTGPQHF.